The 17 T cell receptor beta chains presented below share a single source sample, sequenced in a study of early T cells in non-severe SARS-CoV-2 infection. TCRdb ran MiXCR on the 5' RACE reads and lists one entry per CDR3 protein. This sample has 35,000 to 45,000 distinct CDR3 sequences, with around 6% found just once. The specimen was whole blood. The receptors were gathered from an adult who was a healthcare worker with PCR-confirmed SARS-CoV-2 infection or an uninfected control (not recorded which).

This clonotype was seen ten or more times. This chain joins TRBV12-3 or TRBV12-4 and TRBJ2-5; TRBD1 aligns across 12 bases. V trimming: 6 bases; J trimming: 5 bases; junction bases outside the gene matches: 10. The CDR3 consists of 16 residues. CDR3 nucleotide sequence: TGTGCCAGCAGGTCTAGGGGACAGGGGGCTTTCGAGACCCAGTACTTC. This gives the protein CASRSRGQGAFETQYF.

This clonotype was detected many times. The CDR3 sequence is CASSLVNSPLHF. Written as DNA, the CDR3 is TGTGCCAGCAGCTTAGTAAATTCACCCCTCCACTTT. This chain connects TRBV7-9 to TRBJ1-6; D not certain. Looked up from germline, CDR1 is SEHNR and CDR2 is FQNEAQ (reference sequence). V lost 1 base and J 7 bases, leaving 2 bases between the germline ends. This CDR3 has 12 residues.

This clonotype showed up many times. V is TRBV9 and J is TRBJ2-6; possibly TRBD1 for D (5 bases). Trimming stripped 4 bases from V and 3 bases from J, with 11 bases between. Looked up from germline, CDR1 is SGDLS and CDR2 is YYNGEE. This CDR3 region has 15 residues. CDR3 in DNA: TGTGCCAGCAGCCCTGGACACCTTGGGGCCAACGTCCTGACTTTC. It specifies CASSPGHLGANVLTF.

V gene TRBV7-9 combines with J gene TRBJ2-1; 8 bases align to TRBD2. This CDR3 is 12 amino acids long. The junction had 5 bases not matched to a gene; V was cut back by 10 bases and J by 6 bases. Germline assignment: CDR1 SEHNR and CDR2 FQNEAQ (reference sequence). This CDR3 is CATRSGGNEQFF. CDR3 nucleotide sequence: TGTGCCACCCGGAGCGGGGGCAATGAGCAGTTCTTC.

Ten or more counts support this clonotype. The chain carries TRBV5-4 and TRBJ2-1; 7 nucleotides match TRBD1. The length of the CDR3 is 15 residues. V dropped 0 bases and J dropped 6; count of bases not matched to a gene: 6. Per the germline V gene, CDR1 is SGHNT and CDR2 is YYREEE (reference sequence). The CDR3 DNA is TGTGCCAGCAGCTTGGGAGGGGGCCAATCCAATGAGCAGTTCTTC. This encodes CASSLGGGQSNEQFF.

This clonotype was counted ten times or more. The chain uses TRBV9 and TRBJ1-2; no reliable D call. The CDR3 length is 14 residues. Germline values: CDR1 SGDLS, CDR2 YYNGEE. V dropped 0 bases and J dropped 3 bases, with 9 bases sitting between them. CDR3 coding DNA: TGTGCCAGCAGCGTAGACGTGCAGTACTATGGCTACACCTTC. Protein: CASSVDVQYYGYTF.

The CDR3 DNA reads TGCGCCAGCAAGACATTGAACACTGAAGCTTTCTTT. Translated: CASKTLNTEAFF. V and J are TRBV5-1 and TRBJ1-1; D unclear. Trimming left V 6 bases short and J 0 bases short, with 6 bases between. CDR1 and CDR2 (germline): SGHRS, YFSETQ. The CDR3 is 12 amino acids. The variable domain in full, completed from reference TRBV5-1 and TRBJ1-1, reads KAGVTQTPRYLIKTRGQQVTLSCSPISGHRSVSWYQQTPGQGLQFLFEYFSETQRNKGNFPGRFSGRQFSNSRSEMNVSTLELGDSALYLCASKTLNTEAFFGQGTRLTVV.

This clonotype was detected many times. The chain uses TRBV29-1 and TRBJ2-2, with unresolved D. There are 13 residues in the CDR3. Germline V gene sequence: CDR1 SQVTM, CDR2 ANQGSEA. V lost 3 bases and J lost 3, with 8 bases in between. Here the CDR3 reads CSVDTGYTGELFF. The CDR3 DNA is TGCAGCGTTGATACCGGTTACACCGGGGAGCTGTTTTTT.

Ten or more counts support this clonotype. The J gene is TRBJ2-3, the V gene TRBV5-1; 11 nucleotides agree with TRBD2. The junction had 7 bases not matched to a gene; V was cut back by 5 bases and J by 5 bases. The CDR3 length is 15 residues. In germline, CDR1 is SGHRS, CDR2 YFSETQ. CDR3 nucleotide sequence: TGCGCCAGCAGGGTAGCGGGGGGGCCAGGAGATACGCAGTATTTT. Translated: CASRVAGGPGDTQYF.

This clonotype was counted many times. V gene TRBV5-1 combines with J gene TRBJ2-1; 13 bases are shared with TRBD2. Trimming removed 5 bases from V and 9 bases from J; junction bases left unmatched: 8. The germline CDR1 and CDR2 sequences are SGHRS and YFSETQ. The CDR3 totals 15 residues. In DNA form, the CDR3 reads TGCGCCAGCAGTACTAGACTAGCGGGAGGACCTGAGCAGTTCTTC. Protein sequence: CASSTRLAGGPEQFF. The entire variable domain, with the rest obtained from reference TRBV5-1 and TRBJ2-1, is as follows: KAGVTQTPRYLIKTRGQQVTLSCSPISGHRSVSWYQQTPGQGLQFLFEYFSETQRNKGNFPGRFSGRQFSNSRSEMNVSTLELGDSALYLCASSTRLAGGPEQFFGPGTRLTVL.

This clonotype came up a few times. The CDR3, as DNA: TGTGCCTGGAAGATGGATTTCGAAGGGACCCAGTACTTC. Translation gives CAWKMDFEGTQYF. The chain is built from TRBV30 and TRBJ2-5; no clear D. The V end lost 4 bases, the J end lost 7 bases, and 16 bases lay between the germline ends. The germline gives CDR1 GTSNPN, CDR2 SVGIG (reference sequence). CDR3 length equals 13 residues.

This clonotype came up many times. V is TRBV5-1 and J is TRBJ2-3, with a possible D match to TRBD1 (5 bases). CDR3 length: 17 amino acids. Trimming removed 0 bases at V and 1 base at J, with 15 bases between. In germline, CDR1 is SGHRS, CDR2 YFSETQ. This CDR3 is CASSLALRPQGTDTQYF. Written as DNA, the CDR3 is TGCGCCAGCAGCTTGGCCCTCCGGCCACAGGGCACAGATACGCAGTATTTT.

This clonotype was recorded many times. This chain joins TRBV3-1 and TRBJ2-5; D is unresolved. Looked up from germline, CDR1 is LGHDT and CDR2 is YNNKEL (reference sequence). V gave up 1 base and J gave up 5 bases, with 5 bases separating them. This CDR3 is 12 amino acids long. CDR3 nucleotides: TGTGCCAGCAGCCAAGTAAGGGAGACCCAGTACTTC. It specifies CASSQVRETQYF.

This clonotype was picked up a small number of times. The genes are TRBV7-9 and TRBJ2-2, with D perhaps TRBD2 (5 bases). This CDR3 spans 15 amino acids. Looked up from germline, CDR1 is SEHNR and CDR2 is FQNEAQ (reference sequence). V shed 7 bases and J shed 4 bases, with 16 bases lying between them. The CDR3 DNA reads as TGTGCCAGCACCGCGCGGGCCTCGGGCACCGGGGAGCTGTTTTTT. Amino acids: CASTARASGTGELFF.

In this sample, this clonotype turned up many times. The chain couples TRBV6-5 to TRBJ2-7; 11 bases line up with TRBD2. Germline V gene lookup returns CDR1 MNHEY and CDR2 SVGAGI. The CDR3 sequence is 16 residues long. The ends lost 5 bases at V and 1 base at J; junction bases unmatched: 7. CDR3 region: CASSNPGTSGSYEQYF. The CDR3 nucleotides are TGTGCCAGCAGTAACCCAGGGACTAGCGGATCCTACGAGCAGTACTTC.

In this sample, this clonotype turned up many times. The chain is built from TRBV10-3 and TRBJ2-1; tentatively, D is TRBD1 (6 bases). Germline-derived CDR1 and CDR2 are ENHRY and SYGVKD. The CDR3 has 15 residues. Trimming removed 4 bases at V and 3 bases at J, with 13 bases between. The CDR3 nucleotides are TGTGCCATCAGTGCCGCAGGGACATTCTACAATGAGCAGTTCTTC. Amino acid sequence: CAISAAGTFYNEQFF.

This clonotype was observed at least ten times. The rearrangement links TRBV6-1 to TRBJ1-5; D gene ambiguous. V lost 6 bases, J lost 4 bases, and 10 bases lay in between. Germline CDR1 MNHNS, CDR2 SASEGT. This CDR3 region has 13 residues. CDR3 sequence reads: CASRVTVNQPQHF. CDR3 nucleotides: TGTGCCAGCAGAGTCACCGTGAATCAGCCCCAGCATTTT.